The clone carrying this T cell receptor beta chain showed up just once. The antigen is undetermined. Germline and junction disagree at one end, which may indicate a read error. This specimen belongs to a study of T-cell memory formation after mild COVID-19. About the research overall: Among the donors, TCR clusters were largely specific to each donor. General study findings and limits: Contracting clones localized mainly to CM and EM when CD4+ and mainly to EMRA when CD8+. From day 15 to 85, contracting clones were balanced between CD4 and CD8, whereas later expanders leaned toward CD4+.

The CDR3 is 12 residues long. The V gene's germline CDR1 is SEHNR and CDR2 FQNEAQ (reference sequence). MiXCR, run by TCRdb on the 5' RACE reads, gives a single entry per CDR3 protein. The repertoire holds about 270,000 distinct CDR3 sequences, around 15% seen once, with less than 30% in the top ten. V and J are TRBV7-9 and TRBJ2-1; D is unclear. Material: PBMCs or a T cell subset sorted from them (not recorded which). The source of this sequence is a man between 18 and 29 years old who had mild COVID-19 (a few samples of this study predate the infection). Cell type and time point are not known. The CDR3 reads CARSLAGNEQFF. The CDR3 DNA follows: TGTGCCAGAAGCTTAGCAGGCAATGAGCAGTTCTTC.